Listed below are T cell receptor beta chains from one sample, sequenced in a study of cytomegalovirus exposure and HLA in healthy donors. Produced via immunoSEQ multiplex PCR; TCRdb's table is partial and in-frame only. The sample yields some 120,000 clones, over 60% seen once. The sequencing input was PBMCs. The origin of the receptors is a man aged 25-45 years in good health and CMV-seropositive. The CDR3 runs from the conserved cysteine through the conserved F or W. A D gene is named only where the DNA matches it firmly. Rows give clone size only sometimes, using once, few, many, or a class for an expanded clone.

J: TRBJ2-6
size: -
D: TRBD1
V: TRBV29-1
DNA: TGCAGCGTTGTGGGACGACAGGGGAGCCTCTCTGGGGCCAACGGCCTGACTTTC
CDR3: CSVVGRQGSLSGANGLTF

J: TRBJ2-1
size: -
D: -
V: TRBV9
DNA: TGTGCCAGCAGCGTAGGGGCGGGGAATCTCTACAATGAGCAGTTCTTC
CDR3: CASSVGAGNLYNEQFF

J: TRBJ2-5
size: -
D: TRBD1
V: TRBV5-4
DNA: TGTGCCAGCAGCTCGGGGACAGACCTCCTCCAAGAGACCCAGTACTTC
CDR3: CASSSGTDLLQETQYF

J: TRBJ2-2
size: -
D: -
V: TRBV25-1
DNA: TGTGCCAGCAGTCCGAGGAAGAACACCGGGGAGCTGTTTTTT
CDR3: CASSPRKNTGELFF

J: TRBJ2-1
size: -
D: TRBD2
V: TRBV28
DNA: TGTGCCAGCAGAACTAGCGGGAGTTACAATGAGCAGTTCTTC
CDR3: CASRTSGSYNEQFF

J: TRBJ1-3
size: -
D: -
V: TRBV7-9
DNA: TGTTCCAGCAGCCGGGCGGGTACTCCTGGAAACACCATATATTTT
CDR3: CSSSRAGTPGNTIYF

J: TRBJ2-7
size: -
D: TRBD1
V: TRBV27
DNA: TGTGCCAGCAGTCCAGGGACAGGTATCCCATCCTACGAGCAGTACTTC
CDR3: CASSPGTGIPSYEQYF

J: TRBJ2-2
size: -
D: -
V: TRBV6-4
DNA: TGTGCCAGCAGTCCCTCCGGGGGATACACCGGGGAGCTGTTTTTT
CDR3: CASSPSGGYTGELFF

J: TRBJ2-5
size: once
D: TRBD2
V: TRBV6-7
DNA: TGTGCCAGCAGTTACTCCTTCAGGGTGGCTAGCGGACCTAAAGGGACCCAGTACTTC
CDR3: CASSYSFRVASGPKGTQYF

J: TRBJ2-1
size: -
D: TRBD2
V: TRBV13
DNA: TGTGCCAGCAGCTTCCTAGCGGAAAACTCCTACAATGAGCAGTTCTTC
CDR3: CASSFLAENSYNEQFF

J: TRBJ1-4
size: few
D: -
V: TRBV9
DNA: TGTGCCAGCAGCTCCCCCGGTGCTAATGAAAAACTGTTTTTT
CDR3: CASSSPGANEKLFF

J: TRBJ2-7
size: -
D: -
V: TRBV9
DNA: TGTGCCAGCAGCGTAGGCTGGACAGTTCTCTACGAGCAGTACTTC
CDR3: CASSVGWTVLYEQYF

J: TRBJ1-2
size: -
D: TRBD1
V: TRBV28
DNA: TGTGCCAGCAGTCCTAGGGACAGGCCAAACTATGGCTACACCTTC
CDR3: CASSPRDRPNYGYTF

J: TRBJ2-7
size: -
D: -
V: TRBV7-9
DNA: TGTGCCAGCAGCTCAGCGTGGGGCGATTCCTACGAGCAGTACTTC
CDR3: CASSSAWGDSYEQYF

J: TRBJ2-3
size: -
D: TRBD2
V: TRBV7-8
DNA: TGTGCCAGCAGCCCTCGACTAGCGGGAGTCCCCGATACGCAGTATTTT
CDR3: CASSPRLAGVPDTQYF

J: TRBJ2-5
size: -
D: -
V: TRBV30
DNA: TGTGCCTGGAGTGTATCACTGTCGACCCAGTACTTC
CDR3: CAWSVSLSTQYF

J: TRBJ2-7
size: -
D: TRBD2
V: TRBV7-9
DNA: TGTTCCAGCAGCCAGGGAAAAGGTAGCGGGAGACTCTCCTACGAGCAGTACTTC
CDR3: CSSSQGKGSGRLSYEQYF

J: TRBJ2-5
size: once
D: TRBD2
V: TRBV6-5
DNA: TGTGCCAGCCGCCCCCTGGCGGGAGTACGGGAGACCCAGTACTTC
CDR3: CASRPLAGVRETQYF

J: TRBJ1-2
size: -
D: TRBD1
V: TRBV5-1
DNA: TGCGCCAGCAGCCCGGGACAGGGGATCGTGGGCTATGGCTACACCTTC
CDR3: CASSPGQGIVGYGYTF

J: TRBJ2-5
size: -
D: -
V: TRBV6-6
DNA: TGTGCCAGCAGTTACTCCCCGCGGACTCGGACCCAGTACTTC
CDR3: CASSYSPRTRTQYF

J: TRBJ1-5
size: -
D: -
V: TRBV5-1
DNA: TGCGCCAGCAGCTTGGGTACTGGTCTTCTCAATCAGCCCCAGCATTTT
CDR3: CASSLGTGLLNQPQHF

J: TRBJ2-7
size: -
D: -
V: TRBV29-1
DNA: TGCAGCGTCCTAACCGGGACTGATGACTCCTACGAGCAGTACTTC
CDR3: CSVLTGTDDSYEQYF

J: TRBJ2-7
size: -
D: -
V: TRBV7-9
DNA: TGTGCCAGCAGCCCCCTGACAGGAGCCTACGAGCAGTACTTC
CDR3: CASSPLTGAYEQYF

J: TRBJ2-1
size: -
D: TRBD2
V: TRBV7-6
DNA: TGTGCCAGCAGCAAACTAGCGGGAGCGGAGTACAATGAGCAGTTCTTC
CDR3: CASSKLAGAEYNEQFF

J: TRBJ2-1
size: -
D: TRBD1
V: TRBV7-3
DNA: TGTGCCAGCAGTTCCCCCGGGACAGGTTCCTACAATGAGCAGTTCTTC
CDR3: CASSSPGTGSYNEQFF

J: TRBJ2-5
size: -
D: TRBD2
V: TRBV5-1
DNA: TGCGCCAGCATCCTAACAGCGGGGGGGGAGACCCAGTACTTC
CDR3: CASILTAGGETQYF

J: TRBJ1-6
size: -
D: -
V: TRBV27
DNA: TGTGCCAGCAGCAGGGCCCTCGGGCCCCTCCACTTT
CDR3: CASSRALGPLHF

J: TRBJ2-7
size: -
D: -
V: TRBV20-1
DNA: TGCAGTGCTAGGTGGCTAGCGGAGCAGTACTTC
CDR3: CSARWLAEQYF

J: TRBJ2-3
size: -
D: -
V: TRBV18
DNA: TGTGCCAGCTCTCCTTCCGGAGATACGCAGTATTTT
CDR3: CASSPSGDTQYF

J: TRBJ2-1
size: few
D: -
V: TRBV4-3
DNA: TGCGCCAGCAGCCACCGAAGCCCACCTAGCTACAATGAGCAGTTCTTC
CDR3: CASSHRSPPSYNEQFF

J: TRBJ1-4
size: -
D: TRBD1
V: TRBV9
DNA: TGTGCCAGCAGCGTTACTCCAGGGGGCTATGAAAAACTGTTTTTT
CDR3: CASSVTPGGYEKLFF

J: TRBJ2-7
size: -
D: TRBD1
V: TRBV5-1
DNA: TGCGCCAGCAGCCCCCGGGACAGGCGGGGCGAGCAGTACTTC
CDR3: CASSPRDRRGEQYF

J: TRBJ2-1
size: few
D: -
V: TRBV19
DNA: TGTGCCAGTAGTATGAGCGGTGACTCCTACAATGAGCAGTTCTTC
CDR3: CASSMSGDSYNEQFF

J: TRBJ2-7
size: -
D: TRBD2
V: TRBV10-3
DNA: TGTGCCATCAGTGCTGTTGGGACTAGCGGGCCCTACGAGCAGTACTTC
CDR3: CAISAVGTSGPYEQYF

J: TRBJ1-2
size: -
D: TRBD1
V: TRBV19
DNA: TGTGCCAGTAGTACCTGGACAGGTTACACCTTC
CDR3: CASSTWTGYTF

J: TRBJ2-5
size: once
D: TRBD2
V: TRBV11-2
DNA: TGTGCCAGCAGCACAGGCCGGGACTACTCTAGAAAAGAGACCCAGTACTTC
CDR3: CASSTGRDYSRKETQYF

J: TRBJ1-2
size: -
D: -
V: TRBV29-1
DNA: TGCAGCGTTGTGGGGCTGGAGTATGGCTACACCTTC
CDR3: CSVVGLEYGYTF

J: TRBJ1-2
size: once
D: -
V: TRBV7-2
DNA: TGTGCCAGCAGCCCCGAGCTGTATGGCTACACCTTC
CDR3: CASSPELYGYTF

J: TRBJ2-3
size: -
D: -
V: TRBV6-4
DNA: TGTGCCAGCAGTGAAGCCGACACAGATACGCAGTATTTT
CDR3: CASSEADTDTQYF

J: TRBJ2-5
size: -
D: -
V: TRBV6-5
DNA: TGTGCCGGCGCTTACAACCGGGACTTCAAAGAGACCCAGTACTTC
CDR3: CAGAYNRDFKETQYF

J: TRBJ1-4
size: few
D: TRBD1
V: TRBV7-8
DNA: TGTGCCAGCAGCTTAGAGGAGGGACAGAAACTGTTTTTT
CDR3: CASSLEEGQKLFF

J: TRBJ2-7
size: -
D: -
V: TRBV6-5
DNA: TGTGCCAGCAGTTACTCGAACAGGGTCGACGAGCAGTACTTC
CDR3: CASSYSNRVDEQYF

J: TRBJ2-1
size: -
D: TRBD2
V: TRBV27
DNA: TGTGCCAGCTCTAGATTAGCGGGAGTCTCCAATGAGCAGTTCTTC
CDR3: CASSRLAGVSNEQFF

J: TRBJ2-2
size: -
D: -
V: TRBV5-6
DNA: TGTGCCAGCAGCATGTCGTTGGGAGACACCGGGGAGCTGTTTTTT
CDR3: CASSMSLGDTGELFF

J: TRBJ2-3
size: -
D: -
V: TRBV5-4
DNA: TGTGCCAGCAGCTTGGTGGGGGCTGGAGATACGCAGTATTTT
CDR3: CASSLVGAGDTQYF

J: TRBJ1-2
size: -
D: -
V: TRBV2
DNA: TGTGCCAGCAGTGTCCGGAGCAGGGCAACCTATGGCTACACCTTC
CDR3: CASSVRSRATYGYTF

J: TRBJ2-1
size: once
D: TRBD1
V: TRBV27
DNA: TGTGCCAGCAGAGGGGACAGGGTTATAGATGAGCAGTTCTTC
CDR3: CASRGDRVIDEQFF

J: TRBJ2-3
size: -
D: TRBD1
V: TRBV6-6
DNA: TGTGCCAGCACCAAGGGGGCGGATACGCAGTATTTT
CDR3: CASTKGADTQYF

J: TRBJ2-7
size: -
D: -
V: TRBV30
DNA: TGTGCCTGGAGTCCCCCCACCGGGAGAGGAGCTTACGAGCAGTACTTC
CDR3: CAWSPPTGRGAYEQYF

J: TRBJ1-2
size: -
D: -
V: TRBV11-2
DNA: TGTGCCAGCAGCTTGGAGGGGACCTATGGCTACACCTTC
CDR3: CASSLEGTYGYTF

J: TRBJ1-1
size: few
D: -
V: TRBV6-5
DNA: TGTGCCAGCACTCCATCAGGGCAGCCGGAAGCTTTCTTT
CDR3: CASTPSGQPEAFF

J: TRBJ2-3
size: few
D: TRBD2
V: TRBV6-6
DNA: TGTGCCAGCACCTGGGACGGAGGGAGGGGTACGCAGTATTTT
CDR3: CASTWDGGRGTQYF

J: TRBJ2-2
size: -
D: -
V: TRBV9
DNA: TGTGCCAGCGCGAGTAGCGGTAGGCCCTCCGGGGAGCTGTTTTTT
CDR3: CASASSGRPSGELFF

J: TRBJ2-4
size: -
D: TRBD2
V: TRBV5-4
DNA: TGTGCCAGCAGCTCGGGGGGAACAAGATTAGCCAAAAACATTCAGTACTTC
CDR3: CASSSGGTRLAKNIQYF

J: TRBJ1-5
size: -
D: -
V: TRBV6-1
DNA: TGTGCCAGCAGTGTGGTTCAGTCAAGATATAGCAATCAGCCCCAGCATTTT
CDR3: CASSVVQSRYSNQPQHF

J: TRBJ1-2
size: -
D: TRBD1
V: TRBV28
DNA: TGTGCCAGCGCGCCAAACAGGGGGTTTGGCGGCTACACCTTC
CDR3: CASAPNRGFGGYTF

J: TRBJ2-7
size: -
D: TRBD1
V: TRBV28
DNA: TGTGCCACGAATCCAGGGGGCTACGAGCAGTACTTC
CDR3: CATNPGGYEQYF

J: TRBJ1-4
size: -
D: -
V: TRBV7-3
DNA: TGTGCCAGCAGCTTACCCCCTCCCCGGAGAACTAATGAAAAACTGTTTTTT
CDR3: CASSLPPPRRTNEKLFF

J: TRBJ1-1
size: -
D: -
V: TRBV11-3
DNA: TGTGCCAGCAGCCGGGGGTACACTGAAGCTTTCTTT
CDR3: CASSRGYTEAFF